Presented here are 5 T cell receptor beta chains from one specimen sequenced in a study of response to subunit inactivated influenza vaccine. TCRdb re-derived calls from the RT-PCR reads in MiXCR, one entry per CDR3 protein. The sample has about half a million distinct CDR3 sequences, approximately 11% seen once. Sequenced material: PBMCs from blood, taken roughly 46 days after vaccination. The receptors were gathered from a man in his fifties who received an inactivated influenza vaccine.

The chain uses TRBV6-1 and TRBJ2-2; tentative D call: TRBD1 (5 bases). The CDR3 covers 15 residues. Trimming removed 6 bases from V and 7 bases from J, with 18 bases in between. CDR1 and CDR2 from the germline V gene are MNHNS and SASEGT. The CDR3 loop reads CASSHVIGAGGELFF. The CDR3 DNA reads as TGTGCCAGCAGCCATGTCATTGGGGCTGGCGGGGAGCTGTTTTTT.

The chain couples TRBV24-1 to TRBJ2-3, with TRBD2 matching over 7 bases. Germline-derived CDR1 and CDR2 are KGHDR and SFDVKD. Trimming at V came to 4 bases and at J to 4 bases, leaving 7 bases not matched to a gene. The length of the CDR3 is 15 residues. CDR3 residues: CATSDFGTNSDTQYF. In nucleotides, the CDR3 is TGTGCCACCAGTGACTTCGGGACTAATTCAGATACGCAGTATTTT.

This clonotype occurred a few times. The V and J genes are TRBV7-2 and TRBJ2-7, with 8 bases aligning to TRBD2. J was trimmed by 3 bases and V by 5 bases; bases with no gene match: 9. The CDR3 runs 15 residues. Germline loops: CDR1 SGHTA, CDR2 FQGNSA. DNA for the CDR3: TGTGCCAGCAGCCTGGATAGCAGCGGGAGCTACGAGCAGTACTTC. Its protein is CASSLDSSGSYEQYF.

The rearrangement joins TRBV4-2 to TRBJ2-2, with D perhaps matching TRBD1 or TRBD2 (6 bases each). Trimming removed 0 bases at V and 1 base at J, with 9 bases between. The germline CDR1 and CDR2 sequences are LGHNA and YNFKEQ. This CDR3 comprises 16 residues. This CDR3 is CASSQDRGRNTGELFF. In nucleotides, the CDR3 is TGTGCCAGCAGCCAAGATCGGGGGCGGAACACCGGGGAGCTGTTTTTT.

V usage is TRBV3-1 and J usage is TRBJ2-1; D is possibly TRBD1 or TRBD2 (5 bases each). The CDR3 is 17 amino acids. Germline CDR1 is LGHDT and CDR2 is YNNKEL (reference sequence). V lost 0 bases and J lost 0, with 12 bases in between. CDR3 bases: TGTGCCAGCAGCCAAGATACCGGGGCTCGCTCCTACAATGAGCAGTTCTTC. Translated: CASSQDTGARSYNEQFF.